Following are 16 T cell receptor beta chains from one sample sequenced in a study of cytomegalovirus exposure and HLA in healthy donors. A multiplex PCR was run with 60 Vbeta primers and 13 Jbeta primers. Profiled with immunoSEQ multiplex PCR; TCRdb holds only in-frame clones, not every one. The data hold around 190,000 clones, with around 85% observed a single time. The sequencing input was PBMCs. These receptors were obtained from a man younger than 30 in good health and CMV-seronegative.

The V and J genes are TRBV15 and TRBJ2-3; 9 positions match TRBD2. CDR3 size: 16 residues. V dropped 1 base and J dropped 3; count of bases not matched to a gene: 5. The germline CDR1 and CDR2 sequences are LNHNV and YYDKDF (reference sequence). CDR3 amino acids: CATSRASGARTDTQYF. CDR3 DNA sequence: TGTGCCACCAGCAGAGCTAGCGGGGCTAGGACAGATACGCAGTATTTT.

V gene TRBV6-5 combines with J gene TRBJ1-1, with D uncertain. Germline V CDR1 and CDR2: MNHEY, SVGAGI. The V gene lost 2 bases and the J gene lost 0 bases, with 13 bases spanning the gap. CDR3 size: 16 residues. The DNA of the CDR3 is TGTGCCAGCAGTTACGCGGGCGGTAACATGAACACTGAAGCTTTCTTT. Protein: CASSYAGGNMNTEAFF.

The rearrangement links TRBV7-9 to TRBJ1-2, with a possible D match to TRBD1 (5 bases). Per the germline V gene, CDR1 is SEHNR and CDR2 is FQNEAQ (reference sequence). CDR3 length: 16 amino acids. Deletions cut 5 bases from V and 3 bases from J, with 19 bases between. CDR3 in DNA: TGTGCCAGCAGCCCTATCCAGGGCGCGGGGGACTATGGCTACACCTTC. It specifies CASSPIQGAGDYGYTF.

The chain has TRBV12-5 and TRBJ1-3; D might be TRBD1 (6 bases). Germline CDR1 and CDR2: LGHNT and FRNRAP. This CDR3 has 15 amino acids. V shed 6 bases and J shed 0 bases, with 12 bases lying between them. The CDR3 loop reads CASGKTGSSGNTIYF. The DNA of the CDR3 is TGTGCTAGTGGGAAAACAGGGAGCTCTGGAAACACCATATATTTT.

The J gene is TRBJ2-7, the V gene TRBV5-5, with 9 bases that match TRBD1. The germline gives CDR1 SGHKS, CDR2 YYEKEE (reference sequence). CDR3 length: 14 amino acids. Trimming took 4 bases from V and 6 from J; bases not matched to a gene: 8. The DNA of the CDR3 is TGTGCCAGCAGCGGACAGGGGCCGTCGTCCGAGCAGTACTTC. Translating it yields CASSGQGPSSEQYF.

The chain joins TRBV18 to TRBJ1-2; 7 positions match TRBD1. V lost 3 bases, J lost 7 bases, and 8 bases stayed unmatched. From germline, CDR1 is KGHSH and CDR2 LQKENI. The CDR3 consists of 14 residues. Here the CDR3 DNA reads TGTGCCAGCTCACCCCAAAGACAGGGTACTGGCTACACCTTC. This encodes CASSPQRQGTGYTF.

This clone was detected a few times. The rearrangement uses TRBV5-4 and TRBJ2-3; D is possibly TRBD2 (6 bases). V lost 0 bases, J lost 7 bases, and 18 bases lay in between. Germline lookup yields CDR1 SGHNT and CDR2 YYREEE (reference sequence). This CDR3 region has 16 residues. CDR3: CASSLEGGTVPNTQYF. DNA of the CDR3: TGTGCCAGCAGCTTGGAGGGCGGGACGGTACCAAATACGCAGTATTTT.

CDR3 DNA: TGTGCCTGGAGTGTATCCCGGACTGAAGCTTTCTTT. Amino acids: CAWSVSRTEAFF. The rearrangement uses TRBV30 and TRBJ1-1; D unclear. Germline CDR1 is GTSNPN and CDR2 is SVGIG (reference sequence). The CDR3 has 12 residues. Trimming pared 0 bases from V and 5 bases from J, leaving 7 bases between.

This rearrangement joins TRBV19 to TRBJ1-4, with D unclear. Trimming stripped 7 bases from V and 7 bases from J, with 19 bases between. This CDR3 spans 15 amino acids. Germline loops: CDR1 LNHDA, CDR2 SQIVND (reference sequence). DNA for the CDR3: TGTGCCAGTAACCATTTGGGCGGGAGTAGTGAAAAACTGTTTTTT. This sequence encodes CASNHLGGSSEKLFF.

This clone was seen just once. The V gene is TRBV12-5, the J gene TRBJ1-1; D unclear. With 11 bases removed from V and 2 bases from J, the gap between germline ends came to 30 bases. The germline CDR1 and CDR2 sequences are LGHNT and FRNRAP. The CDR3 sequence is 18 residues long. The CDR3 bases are TGTGCTGGATCATTTCAGGATGGGAGGAGGAGGGTTAACACTGAAGCTTTCTTT. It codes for CAGSFQDGRRRVNTEAFF. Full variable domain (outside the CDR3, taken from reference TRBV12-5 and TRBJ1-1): DARVTQTPRHKVTEMGQEVTMRCQPILGHNTVFWYRQTMMQGLELLAYFRNRAPLDDSGMPKDRFSAEMPDATLATLKIQPSEPRDSAVYFCAGSFQDGRRRVNTEAFFGQGTRLTVV.

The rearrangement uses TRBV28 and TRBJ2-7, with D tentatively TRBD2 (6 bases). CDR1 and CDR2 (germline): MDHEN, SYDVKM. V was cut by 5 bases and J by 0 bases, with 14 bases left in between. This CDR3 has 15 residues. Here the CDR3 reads CASSPPSGSSYEQYF. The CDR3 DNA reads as TGTGCCAGCAGTCCCCCCAGCGGGTCCTCCTACGAGCAGTACTTC.

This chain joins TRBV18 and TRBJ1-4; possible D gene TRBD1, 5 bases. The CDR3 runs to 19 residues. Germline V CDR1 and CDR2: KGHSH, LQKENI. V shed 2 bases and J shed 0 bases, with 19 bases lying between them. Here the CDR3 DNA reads TGTGCCAGCTCACCATTCAGAACGAAGATACAGGCAACTAATGAAAAACTGTTTTTT. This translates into CASSPFRTKIQATNEKLFF.

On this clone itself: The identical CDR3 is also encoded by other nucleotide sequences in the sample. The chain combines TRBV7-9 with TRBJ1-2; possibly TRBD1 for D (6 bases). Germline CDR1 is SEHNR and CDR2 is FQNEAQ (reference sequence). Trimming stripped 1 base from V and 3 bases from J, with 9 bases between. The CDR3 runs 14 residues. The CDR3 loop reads CASSLGGLDYGYTF. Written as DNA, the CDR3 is TGTGCCAGCAGCTTAGGGGGGCTGGACTATGGCTACACCTTC.

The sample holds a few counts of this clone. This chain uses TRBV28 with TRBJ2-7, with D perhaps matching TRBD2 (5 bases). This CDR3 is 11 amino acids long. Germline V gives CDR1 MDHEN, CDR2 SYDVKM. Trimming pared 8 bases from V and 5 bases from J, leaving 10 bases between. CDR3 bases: TGTGCCAGCGGTCTAGCAGACGAGCAGTACTTC. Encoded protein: CASGLADEQYF. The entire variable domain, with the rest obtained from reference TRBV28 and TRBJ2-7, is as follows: DVKVTQSSRYLVKRTGEKVFLECVQDMDHENMFWYRQDPGLGLRLIYFSYDVKMKEKGDIPEGYSVSREKKERFSLILESASTNQTSMYLCASGLADEQYFGPGTRLTVT.

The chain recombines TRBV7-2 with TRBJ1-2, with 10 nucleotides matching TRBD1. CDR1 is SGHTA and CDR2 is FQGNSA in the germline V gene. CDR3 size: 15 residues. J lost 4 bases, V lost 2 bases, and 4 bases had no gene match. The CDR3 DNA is TGTGCCAGCAGCTTAAGGGGACAGGGGAGCTATGGCTACACCTTC. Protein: CASSLRGQGSYGYTF. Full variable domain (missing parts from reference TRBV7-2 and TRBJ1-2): GAGVSQSPSNKVTEKGKDVELRCDPISGHTALYWYRQSLGQGLEFLIYFQGNSAPDKSGLPSDRFSAERTGGSVSTLTIQRTQQEDSAVYLCASSLRGQGSYGYTFGSGTRLTVV.

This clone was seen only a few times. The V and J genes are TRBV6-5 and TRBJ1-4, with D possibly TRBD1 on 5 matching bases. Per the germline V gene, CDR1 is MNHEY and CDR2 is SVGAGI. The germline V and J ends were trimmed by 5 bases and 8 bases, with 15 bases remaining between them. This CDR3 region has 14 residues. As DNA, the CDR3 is TGTGCCAGCAGTGCGGACACCTTAGGGGAAAAACTGTTTTTT. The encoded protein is CASSADTLGEKLFF.